In its sample, the clone carrying this TCR beta chain was seen once. Its antigen is unknown. The trim removed 3 bases at V and 2 bases at J, leaving 5 bases unmatched. Germline assignment: CDR1 LGHDT and CDR2 YNNKEL (reference sequence). The CDR3 runs 15 residues. The data stem from a study of T cell responses to AZD1222 COVID-19 vaccine. Whole-study results and caveats: Donors, mostly white British, included more females; clonal diversity was possibly underestimated. Just 5 to 7 people given AZD1222 tested seropositive at baseline.

This table comes from immunoSEQ multiplex PCR, and its TCRdb copy is limited to in-frame clones, with some not included. The sample shows some 90,000 clones, roughly 84% of them seen only once. This chain uses TRBV3-1 (or the pseudogene TRBV3-2) with TRBJ2-3, with 7 positions matching TRBD2. This sample comprised peripheral blood, obtained on day 0 of AZD1222 vaccination. The TCR originated in an adult in good health. The chain's CDR3 is CASSHWGGTTDTQYF. The CDR3 coding sequence is TGTGCCAGCAGCCATTGGGGGGGGACCACAGATACGCAGTATTTT.